The 4 T cell receptor beta chains below come from one sample, sequenced in a study of neoadjuvant nivolumab and ipilimumab in lung cancer. Produced via immunoSEQ multiplex PCR; TCRdb's table is partial and in-frame only. The sample comprises under 50,000 clones, approximately 90% of which are singletons, and roughly 3.7% rests with the top ten. The specimen comprised blood, sampled before neoadjuvant nivolumab, alone or with ipilimumab. The receptors were sampled from an adult with non-small cell lung cancer. Some clones in this sample may be carry-over from other donors' samples.

V usage is TRBV19 and J usage is TRBJ1-1; the D is unclear. V lost 3 bases and J 2 bases, leaving 13 bases between the germline ends. The germline gives CDR1 LNHDA, CDR2 SQIVND (reference sequence). This CDR3 comprises 15 residues. CDR3: CASSISWVGNTEAFF. CDR3 nucleotide sequence: TGTGCCAGTAGTATTTCTTGGGTGGGAAACACTGAAGCTTTCTTT.

This clone appeared a single time. The chain recombines TRBV11-2 with TRBJ2-3; D possibly corresponds to TRBD2 (6 bases). CDR1 and CDR2 (germline): SGHAT, FQNNGV. The length of the CDR3 is 14 residues. Trimming left V 5 bases short and J 3 bases short, with 12 bases between. The CDR3 DNA reads as TGTGCCAGCAGCCCGGAGGGCCTGACAGATACGCAGTATTTT. This gives the protein CASSPEGLTDTQYF. The complete variable domain, with remaining parts taken from reference TRBV11-2 and TRBJ2-3, reads EAGVAQSPRYKIIEKRQSVAFWCNPISGHATLYWYQQILGQGPKLLIQFQNNGVVDDSQLPKDRFSAERLKGVDSTLKIQPAKLEDSAVYLCASSPEGLTDTQYFGPGTRLTVL.

The chain is built from TRBV9 and TRBJ2-7; either TRBD1 or TRBD2 may fit D (6 bases each). This CDR3 comprises 15 residues. Between the trimmed V and J ends, which lost 0 bases and 1 base, there was a span of 11 bases. The V gene's germline CDR1 is SGDLS and CDR2 YYNGEE. CDR3 coding DNA: TGTGCCAGCAGCGTAGCCGGGGGCGGATCCTACGAGCAGTACTTC. Its translation: CASSVAGGGSYEQYF.

The CDR3 coding sequence is TGCGCCAGCTCCAAGGGCCAGGGCAATCAGCCCCAGCATTTT. It is translated as CASSKGQGNQPQHF. The V call is TRBV5-1, the J call TRBJ1-5; no definite D call. The CDR3 loop spans 14 amino acids. Trimming removed 7 bases from V and 2 bases from J, with 13 bases in between. Germline CDR1 SGHRS, CDR2 YFSETQ. Full variable domain (rest looked up from reference TRBV5-1 and TRBJ1-5): KAGVTQTPRYLIKTRGQQVTLSCSPISGHRSVSWYQQTPGQGLQFLFEYFSETQRNKGNFPGRFSGRQFSNSRSEMNVSTLELGDSALYLCASSKGQGNQPQHFGDGTRLSIL.